One and the same sample provided the 12 T cell receptor beta chains below, sequenced in a study of PD-1 blockade in classical Hodgkin lymphoma (dated by TCRdb to 2019 to 2021). Interpreted using the paper, the time point label stands for: cycle 2 day 1 (C2D1) of nivolumab. Every trial patient had relapsed after autologous stem cell transplantation, and cohorts A, B and C differed in prior brentuximab vedotin exposure. Libraries were prepared through the immunoSEQ multiplex PCR assay. In TCRdb, the immuneACCESS table is reduced to in-frame sequences with V and J assigned. These tables do not hold every clone; where another copy was compared, an unresolved V gene accounts for under half, and the others remain unexplained. The table for this sample lists tens of thousands of clones; around 80% of them were counted only once. Together, the top ten hold approximately 18% of the sample. This specimen was peripheral blood mononuclear cells (PBMCs), taken before the second cycle of nivolumab. The receptors were sampled from a human donor with classical Hodgkin lymphoma.

The chain carries TRBV2 and TRBJ2-7; D is undetermined. V was trimmed by 3 bases and J by 1 base, leaving 10 bases between them. The CDR3 length is 14 residues. The germline gives CDR1 SNHLY, CDR2 FYNNEI. The CDR3 region is CASSDPRRSYEQYF. In DNA, the CDR3 is TGTGCCAGCAGTGACCCCCGGCGGTCCTACGAGCAGTACTTC.

This chain connects TRBV7-7 to TRBJ2-3; 8 nucleotides align to TRBD2. Losses at the gene ends were 6 bases for V and 4 bases for J; bases not matched to a gene: 6. CDR1 SSHAT and CDR2 FNYEAQ come from the germline V gene (reference sequence). This CDR3 has 14 residues. CDR3 DNA: TGTGCCAGCAGTAATGGACTAGCCGCAGATACGCAGTATTTT. It translates to CASSNGLAADTQYF.

The chain is built from TRBV7-2 and TRBJ1-2; D is unclear. Trimming pared 5 bases from V and 7 bases from J, leaving 11 bases between. Germline CDR1 is SGHTA and CDR2 is FQGNSA. This CDR3 is built from 12 residues. The CDR3 bases are TGTGCCAGCAGCGCACGGTCTACTGGCTACACCTTC. As protein: CASSARSTGYTF.

The CDR3 loop is CASTQGTFTQPQHF. As DNA, the CDR3 is TGTGCCAGCACCCAAGGGACCTTTACACAGCCCCAGCATTTT. This chain links TRBV5-8 with TRBJ1-5; D might be TRBD1 (5 bases). The CDR3 has 14 residues. Germline V lookup: CDR1 SGHTS, CDR2 YDEGEE. Trimming took 6 bases from V and 7 from J, leaving 17 bases between them.

The CDR3 sequence is CASSPKLGWELYGYTF. CDR3 bases: TGTGCCAGCAGCCCTAAATTAGGGTGGGAGTTGTATGGCTACACCTTC. V usage is TRBV5-5 and J usage is TRBJ1-2; D uncertain. V was trimmed by 4 bases and J by 5 bases, leaving 21 bases between them. CDR1 is SGHKS and CDR2 is YYEKEE in the germline V gene (reference sequence). This CDR3 is built from 16 residues.

The CDR3 region is CASSPGTLPYEQYF. The DNA of the CDR3 is TGTGCCAGCAGTCCCGGGACACTCCCCTACGAGCAGTACTTC. This chain links TRBV6-1 with TRBJ2-7; possible D gene TRBD1, 6 bases. Germline loops: CDR1 MNHNS, CDR2 SASEGT. The CDR3 consists of 14 residues. Trimming shortened V by 5 bases and J by 2 bases, and 13 bases separated the two germline ends.

The chain carries TRBV7-9 and TRBJ2-6, with TRBD1 matching over 8 bases. The CDR3 contains 15 residues. Germline trimming cut 4 bases from V and 1 base from J; bases unmatched to any gene: 0. Germline values: CDR1 SEHNR, CDR2 FQNEAQ (reference sequence). CDR3 protein: CASSWTGSGANVLTF. For the CDR3, the DNA is TGTGCCAGCAGCTGGACAGGGTCTGGGGCCAACGTCCTGACTTTC.

This clone appeared a single time. The chain links TRBV6-1 to TRBJ2-7, with D uncertain. V gave up 0 bases and J gave up 0 bases, with 12 bases separating them. CDR1 and CDR2 (germline): MNHNS, SASEGT. CDR3 size: 16 residues. DNA of the CDR3: TGTGCCAGCAGTGAAGCGACGACGGTTAGCTCCTACGAGCAGTACTTC. It translates to CASSEATTVSSYEQYF.

This chain connects TRBV20-1 to TRBJ1-2; tentative D call: TRBD1 (5 bases). V was trimmed by 6 bases and J by 13 bases, leaving 18 bases between them. The CDR3 extends over 11 amino acids. The germline gives CDR1 DFQATT, CDR2 SNEGSKA (reference sequence). DNA for the CDR3: TGCAGTGCCCGGGGGGACGTGGTCATCACCTTC. Protein sequence: CSARGDVVITF.

V gene TRBV7-9 combines with J gene TRBJ1-6; D unresolved. Germline values: CDR1 SEHNR, CDR2 FQNEAQ (reference sequence). Trimming shortened V by 0 bases and J by 11 bases, and 8 bases separated the two germline ends. The CDR3 extends over 13 amino acids. CDR3 coding DNA: TGTGCCAGCAGCTTAGCCCTCGGGACACCCCTCCACTTT. Its translation is CASSLALGTPLHF.

The V call is TRBV19, the J call TRBJ1-1; possible D gene TRBD1, 6 bases. V lost 7 bases and J lost 5, with 17 bases in between. Looked up from germline, CDR1 is LNHDA and CDR2 is SQIVND (reference sequence). The CDR3 extends over 14 amino acids. The CDR3 protein is CASTPGGGGTEAFF. As DNA, the CDR3 is TGTGCCAGTACCCCTGGGGGCGGAGGAACTGAAGCTTTCTTT.

V and J are TRBV25-1 and TRBJ1-1, with D unclear. Germline V gives CDR1 MGHDK, CDR2 SYGVNS. The CDR3 is 14 residues long. The V and J ends lost 2 bases and 1 base respectively, with 8 bases between them. The CDR3 DNA is TGTGCCAGCAGTGAAGAGGGAGAGAACACTGAAGCTTTCTTT. Translation gives CASSEEGENTEAFF.